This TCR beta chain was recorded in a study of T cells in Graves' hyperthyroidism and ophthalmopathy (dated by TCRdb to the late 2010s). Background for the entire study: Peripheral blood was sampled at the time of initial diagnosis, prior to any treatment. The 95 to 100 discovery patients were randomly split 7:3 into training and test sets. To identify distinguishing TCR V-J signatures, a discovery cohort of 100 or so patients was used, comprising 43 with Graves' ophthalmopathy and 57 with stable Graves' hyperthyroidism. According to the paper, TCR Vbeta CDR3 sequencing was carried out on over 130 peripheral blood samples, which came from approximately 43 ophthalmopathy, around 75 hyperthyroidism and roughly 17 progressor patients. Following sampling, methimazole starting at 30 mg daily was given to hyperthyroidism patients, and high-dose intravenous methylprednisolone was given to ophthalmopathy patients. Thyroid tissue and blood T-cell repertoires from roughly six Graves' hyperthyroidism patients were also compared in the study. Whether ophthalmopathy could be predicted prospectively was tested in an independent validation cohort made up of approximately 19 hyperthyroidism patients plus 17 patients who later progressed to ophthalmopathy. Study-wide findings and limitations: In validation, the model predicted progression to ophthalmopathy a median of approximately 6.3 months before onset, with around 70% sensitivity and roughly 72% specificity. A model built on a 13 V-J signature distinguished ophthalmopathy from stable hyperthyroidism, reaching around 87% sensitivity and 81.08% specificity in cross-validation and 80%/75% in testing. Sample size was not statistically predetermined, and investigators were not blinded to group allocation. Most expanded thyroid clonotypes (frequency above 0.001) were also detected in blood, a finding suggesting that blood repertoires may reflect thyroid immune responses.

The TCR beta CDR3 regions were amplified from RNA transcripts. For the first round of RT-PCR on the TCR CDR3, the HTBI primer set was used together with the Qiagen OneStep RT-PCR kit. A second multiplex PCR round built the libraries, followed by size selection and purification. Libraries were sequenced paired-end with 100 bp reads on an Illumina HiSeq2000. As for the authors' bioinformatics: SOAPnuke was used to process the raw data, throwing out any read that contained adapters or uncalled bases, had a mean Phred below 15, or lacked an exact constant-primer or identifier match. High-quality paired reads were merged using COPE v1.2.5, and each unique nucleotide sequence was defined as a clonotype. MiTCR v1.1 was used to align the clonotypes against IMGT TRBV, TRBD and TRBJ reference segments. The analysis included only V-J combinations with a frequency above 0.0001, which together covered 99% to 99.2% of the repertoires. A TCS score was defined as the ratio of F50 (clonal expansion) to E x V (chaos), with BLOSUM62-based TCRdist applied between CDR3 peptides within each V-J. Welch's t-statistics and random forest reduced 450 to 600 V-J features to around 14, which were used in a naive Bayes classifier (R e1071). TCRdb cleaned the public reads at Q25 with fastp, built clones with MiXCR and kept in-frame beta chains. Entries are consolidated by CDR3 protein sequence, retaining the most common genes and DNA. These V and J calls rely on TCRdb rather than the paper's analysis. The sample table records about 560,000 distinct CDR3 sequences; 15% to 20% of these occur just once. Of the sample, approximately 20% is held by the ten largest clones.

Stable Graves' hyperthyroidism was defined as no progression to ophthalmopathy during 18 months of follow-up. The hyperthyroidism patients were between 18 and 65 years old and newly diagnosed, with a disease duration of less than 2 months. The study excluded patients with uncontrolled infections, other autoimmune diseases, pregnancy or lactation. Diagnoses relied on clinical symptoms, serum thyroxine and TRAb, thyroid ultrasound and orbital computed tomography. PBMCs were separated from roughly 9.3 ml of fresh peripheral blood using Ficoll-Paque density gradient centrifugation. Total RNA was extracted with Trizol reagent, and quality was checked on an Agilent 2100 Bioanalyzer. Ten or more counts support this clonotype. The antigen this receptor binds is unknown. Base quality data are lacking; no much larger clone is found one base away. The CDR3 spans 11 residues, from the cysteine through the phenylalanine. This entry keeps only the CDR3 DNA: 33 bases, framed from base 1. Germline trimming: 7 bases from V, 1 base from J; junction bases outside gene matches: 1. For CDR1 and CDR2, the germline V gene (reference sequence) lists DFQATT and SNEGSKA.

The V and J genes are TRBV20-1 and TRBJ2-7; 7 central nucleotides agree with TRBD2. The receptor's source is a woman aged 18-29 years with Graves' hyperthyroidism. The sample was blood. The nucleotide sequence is TGCAGTGGCGGGAGATCCTACGAGCAGTACTTC. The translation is CSGGRSYEQYF.